This T cell receptor (beta chain) is drawn from a study of CD8+ T cells in alopecia areata listed by TCRdb under 2018. For the wider study: The treated patients, all with moderate-to-severe alopecia areata, were enrolled in an open-label pilot trial of oral tofacitinib given at 5 to 10 mg twice daily. TCRbeta CDR3 regions were amplified by immunoSEQ multiplex PCR with 35 Vbeta forward and 13 Jbeta reverse primers. RNA was extracted with the PAXgene miRNA kit for fixed scalp, the miRNeasy kit for PBMCs, and the RNeasy kit for mouse skin. In humans, TCRbeta sequencing was performed on scalp tissue and on sorted CD4+ and CD8+ peripheral blood T cells from healthy controls and from patients with patchy or totalis/universalis alopecia areata. Patients received tofacitinib for 6 to 18 months and were then followed off drug for 6 months to check for delayed response and recurrence. High-throughput TCRbeta sequencing was used to examine T cell clonal expansion in alopecia areata in both the C3H/HeJ mouse model and human patients. Patients on tofacitinib were biopsied at baseline and after 4 and 24 weeks of treatment, and several of the patients also had a later scalp biopsy. Clonality in the scalp was compared among normal scalp (n=4), patchy alopecia areata scalp (n=8), and alopecia totalis/universalis scalp (n=8). General conclusions and limits of the study: TCR sequences shared between patients were less clear than in mice, possibly partly because of HLA diversity in the patient population. Scalp TCR repertoire analysis is complicated because resident alphabeta T cells in normal human skin are also sequenced, whereas mouse skin is dominated by gammadelta T cells. Higher clonality and more expanded CD8+ clones were observed in lesional scalp than in normal scalp, particularly in alopecia totalis/universalis, a finding suggestive of antigenic drive.

Of note for this clone: Its antigen remains undetermined. Base qualities are not provided; no much larger clone lies one nucleotide away.

V sheds 6 bases and J sheds 4 bases, leaving 15 bases between their ends. The CDR3 goes from the cysteine to the phenylalanine over 15 residues. Only the CDR3 portion is preserved as DNA: 45 bases, with reading frame beginning at the first base. Looking up the germline V gene (reference sequence) yields CDR1 SEHNR and CDR2 FQNEAQ. The time point tag for this specimen amounts to: baseline before oral tofacitinib. Lesional scalp punch biopsies and peripheral blood were obtained from alopecia areata patients. PBMCs were separated by density centrifugation and stained for CD3, CD4 and CD8, after which CD4+ and CD8+ T cells were sorted on a FACSAria. Library generation was performed with the immunoSEQ multiplex PCR assay. RNA was extracted from all samples and reverse transcribed into cDNA as template for TCR sequencing. SuperScript III was used to make first-strand cDNA, primed with a 2:1 mix of oligo-dT and random hexamers. Amplification bias was assessed with a synthetic immune receptor repertoire, and residual bias was removed computationally. The paper's data handling went like this. After raw reads were preprocessed to remove errors, the CDR3 was defined following IMGT conventions as running from the conserved cysteine to phenylalanine. To get clonality, Shannon entropy was normalized by log2 of the number of productive unique TCRs and the result was subtracted from 1. CD4 or CD8 identity of scalp clones was inferred by cross-referencing scalp TCRbeta sequences with sorted blood CD4 and CD8 repertoires. Drawn from immuneACCESS, this table holds only the in-frame rearrangements with V and J called that TCRdb kept. Clones are partly lost; checked studies trace under half to an unresolved V gene and leave the rest unexplained. V and J calls and clone size are copied from that table; D and trimming were computed from the DNA. The sample records some 210,000 clones, 50% to 60% of which are singletons. Roughly 0.47% of the sample lies in the top ten.

Recombination linked TRBV7-9 to TRBJ2-2; the D region possibly corresponds to TRBD2 (5 bases align). This clonotype originated in a human donor with alopecia areata. The sequencing here drew on CD4+ T cells sorted from blood, taken at week 0. The nucleotides read TGTGCCAGCAGTCTCAACTCCGGGGTCACCGGGGAGCTGTTTTTT. Translated, this is CASSLNSGVTGELFF.